The present TCR beta chain was sequenced within a study of T-cell memory formation after mild COVID-19. There are 15 residues in the CDR3. The germline CDR1 and CDR2 sequences are SGDLS and YYNGEE. V shed 0 bases and J 3 bases; nucleotides not matched to a gene: 5. 5'RACE, which relied on constant-segment primers, yielded TCR alpha and TCR beta cDNA libraries carrying sample barcodes and UMIs. TCRdb processed the 5' RACE reads anew with MiXCR; each CDR3 protein has one entry. The sample holds about 340,000 distinct CDR3 sequences, 10% to 15% seen once. The sample was PBMCs or a T cell subset sorted from them (not recorded which). The J gene is TRBJ1-2, the V gene TRBV9, with 7 bases identical to TRBD1. The sequence was obtained from a young man who had mild COVID-19 (a few samples of this study predate the infection). Cell type and time point are not known. CDR3 in DNA: TGTGCCAGCAGCGTAGACATCACAGGGGACTATGGCTACACCTTC. This sequence encodes CASSVDITGDYGYTF.